This is a list of T cell receptor beta chains from one sample in a study of Ad26.COV2.S vaccination and SARS-CoV-2 variants. Clones were read by immunoSEQ multiplex PCR, and TCRdb kept only the in-frame ones, dropping some. The table includes 300,000 to 350,000 clones, around 89% detected once. The source material was peripheral blood, sampled in a trial of Ad26.COV2.S vaccine versus placebo. The receptors shown here come from a person between 18 and 65 years old who received the Ad26.COV2.S COVID-19 vaccine or a placebo. Both conserved end residues are part of each CDR3. A D gene is named only where the DNA matches it firmly. The size field is filled for only some rows; it gives once, few, many or a size class.

TRBV5-4	-	TRBJ2-7	-	TGTGCCAGCAGCTTTCCGACTACCGAGCAGTACTTC	CASSFPTTEQYF
TRBV7-8	-	TRBJ1-1	-	TGTGCCAGCAGCTTAGCGGGCCTGGCGAACACTGAAGCTTTCTTT	CASSLAGLANTEAFF
TRBV28	TRBD1	TRBJ2-3	-	TGTGCCAGCAGTGAGCAGGGGGCCTGGACAGATACGCAGTATTTT	CASSEQGAWTDTQYF
TRBV28	TRBD1	TRBJ1-1	-	TGTGCCAGCAGTTTTTCGGGACAGGGGTATATTGCTTTCTTT	CASSFSGQGYIAFF
TRBV28	TRBD1	TRBJ1-6	-	TGTGCCAGCAGTTTATGGGGCAGGGGGTTAGTTAATTCACCCCTCCACTTT	CASSLWGRGLVNSPLHF
TRBV28	TRBD2	TRBJ2-7	few	TGTGCCAGCAGTCCCTCCGGGACTAGAACCTACGAGCAGTACTTC	CASSPSGTRTYEQYF
TRBV5-6	-	TRBJ1-1	-	TGTGCCAGCAGCTCGGGCAGCATAATCATGAACACTGAAGCTTTCTTT	CASSSGSIIMNTEAFF
TRBV6-2/TRBV6-3	-	TRBJ2-2	-	TGTGCCAGCAGCCTCGTAGGGGTATCCACCGGGGAGCTGTTTTTT	CASSLVGVSTGELFF
TRBV21-1	-	TRBJ1-5	few	TGTGCCAGCAGCAACGGGGCTTCGGGGAGAAGCAATCAGCCCCAGCATTTT	CASSNGASGRSNQPQHF
TRBV7-2	-	TRBJ2-2	-	TGTGCCAGCAGCTTAGGGGGCAGCGGGACAGGCGCCGGGGAGCTGTTTTTT	CASSLGGSGTGAGELFF
TRBV7-9	TRBD1	TRBJ2-5	-	TGTGCCAGCAGCTTCTACGGACAGGGGATTGAGACCCAGTACTTC	CASSFYGQGIETQYF
TRBV6-4	TRBD2	TRBJ2-7	-	TGTGCCAGCAGTCCCGCCGGGACTAGCGGGAGGAAGAGCTACGAGCAGTACTTC	CASSPAGTSGRKSYEQYF
TRBV5-1	-	TRBJ2-1	-	TGCGCCAGCAGCTTGGATGGAAGCTCCTACAATGAGCAGTTCTTC	CASSLDGSSYNEQFF
TRBV27	TRBD1	TRBJ2-7	many	TGTGCCAGCAGTGCCTCACCCGGGACAGCTTACTACGAGCAGTACTTC	CASSASPGTAYYEQYF
TRBV7-8	-	TRBJ1-2	few	TGTGCCAGCAGCGACCTTCTTTCGCGGGGCTATGGCTACACCTTC	CASSDLLSRGYGYTF